The 2 T cell receptor beta chains below were found in one sample sequenced in a study of T cell repertoires in cytomegalovirus infection. TCRdb fed the reads into MiXCR, producing one record per CDR3 protein. Among fewer than 300,000 distinct CDR3 sequences, about 26% were seen once, and the ten largest hold about 14%. The sample consisted of PBMCs. The receptors stem from a human donor in good health (CMV status not recorded). Some clones in this sample may be carry-over from other donors' samples.

This clonotype was counted ten times or more. This rearrangement joins TRBV7-2 to TRBJ2-1; perhaps TRBD2 as D (5 bases). V was pared by 5 bases and J by 10 bases, with 21 bases between. The germline gives CDR1 SGHTA, CDR2 FQGNSA. This CDR3 has 15 residues. The CDR3 bases are TGTGCCAGCAGCACGCAGTTACTAGGGCTGGAGGAGCAGTTCTTC. It codes for CASSTQLLGLEEQFF.

This clonotype has only a few counts. This chain uses TRBV4-1 with TRBJ2-6, with 9 bases fitting TRBD1. The V gene's germline CDR1 is MGHRA and CDR2 YSYEKL. The V gene end was trimmed by 1 base and the J gene end by 2 bases; junction bases not matched to a gene: 3. The CDR3 is made up of 17 amino acids. This CDR3 reads CASSQGTGETGANVLTF. The CDR3 DNA reads TGCGCCAGCAGCCAAGGGACAGGGGAAACTGGGGCCAACGTCCTGACTTTC.